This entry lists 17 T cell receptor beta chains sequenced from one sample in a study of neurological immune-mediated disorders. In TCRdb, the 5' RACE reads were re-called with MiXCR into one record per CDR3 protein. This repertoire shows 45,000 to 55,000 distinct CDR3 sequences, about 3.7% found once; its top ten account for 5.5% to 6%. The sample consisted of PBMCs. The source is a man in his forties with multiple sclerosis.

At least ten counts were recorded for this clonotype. The CDR3 coding sequence is TGTGCCTGGGGAACAAACTATGGCTACACCTTC. Protein product: CAWGTNYGYTF. This rearrangement joins TRBV30 to TRBJ1-2; D gene uncertain. This CDR3 spans 11 amino acids. Trimming cost V 5 bases and J 2 bases, with 6 bases left between them. CDR1 and CDR2 from the germline V gene are GTSNPN and SVGIG (reference sequence).

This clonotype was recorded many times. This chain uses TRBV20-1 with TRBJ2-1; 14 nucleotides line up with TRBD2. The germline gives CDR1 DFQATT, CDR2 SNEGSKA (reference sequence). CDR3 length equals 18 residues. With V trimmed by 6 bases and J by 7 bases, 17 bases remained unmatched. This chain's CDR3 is CSAYRTSGGRGFRNEQFF. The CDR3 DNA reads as TGCAGTGCCTACAGGACTAGCGGGGGGCGAGGTTTCCGGAATGAGCAGTTCTTC.

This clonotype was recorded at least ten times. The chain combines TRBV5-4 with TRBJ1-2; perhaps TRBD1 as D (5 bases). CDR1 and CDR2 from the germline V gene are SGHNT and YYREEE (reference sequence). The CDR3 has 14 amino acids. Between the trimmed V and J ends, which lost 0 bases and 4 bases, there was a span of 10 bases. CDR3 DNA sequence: TGTGCCAGCAGCTTGGTGGGGGGGAGCTATGGCTACACCTTC. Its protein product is CASSLVGGSYGYTF.

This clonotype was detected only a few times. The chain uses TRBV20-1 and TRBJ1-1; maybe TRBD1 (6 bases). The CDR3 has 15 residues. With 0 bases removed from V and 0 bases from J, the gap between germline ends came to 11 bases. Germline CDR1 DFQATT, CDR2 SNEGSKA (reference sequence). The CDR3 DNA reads TGCAGTGCTAGAGACGAGCAGGGGATGAACACTGAAGCTTTCTTT. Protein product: CSARDEQGMNTEAFF.

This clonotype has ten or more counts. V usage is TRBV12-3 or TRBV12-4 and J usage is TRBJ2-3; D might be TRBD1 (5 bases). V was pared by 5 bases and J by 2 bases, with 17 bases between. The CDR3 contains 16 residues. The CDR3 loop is CASSLQTDRPTDTQYF. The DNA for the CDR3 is TGTGCCAGCAGTCTCCAGACTGACAGACCCACAGATACGCAGTATTTT.

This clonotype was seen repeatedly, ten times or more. The CDR3 protein is CSARVSGVVRAFF. The CDR3, as DNA: TGCAGTGCTAGGGTATCAGGGGTCGTTAGAGCTTTCTTT. This rearrangement joins TRBV20-1 to TRBJ1-1; D perhaps matches TRBD1 (6 bases). The CDR3 consists of 13 residues. V was cut by 3 bases and J by 10 bases, with 18 bases left in between. The germline V gene has CDR1 DFQATT and CDR2 SNEGSKA (reference sequence).

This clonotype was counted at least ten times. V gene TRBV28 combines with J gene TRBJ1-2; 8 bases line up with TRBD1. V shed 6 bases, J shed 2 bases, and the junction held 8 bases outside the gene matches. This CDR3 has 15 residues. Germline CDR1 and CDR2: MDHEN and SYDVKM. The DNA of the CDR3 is TGTGCCAGCAGCTTGGACAGGGTGGAAAACTATGGCTACACCTTC. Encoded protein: CASSLDRVENYGYTF.

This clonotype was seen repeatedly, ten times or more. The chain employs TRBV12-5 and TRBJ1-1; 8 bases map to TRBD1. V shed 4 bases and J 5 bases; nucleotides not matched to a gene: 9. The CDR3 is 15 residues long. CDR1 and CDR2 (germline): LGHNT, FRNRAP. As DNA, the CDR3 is TGTGCTAGTGGTTCCCCAACAGGGGGGCGGACTGAAGCTTTCTTT. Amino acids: CASGSPTGGRTEAFF. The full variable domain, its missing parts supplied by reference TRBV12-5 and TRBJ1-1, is DARVTQTPRHKVTEMGQEVTMRCQPILGHNTVFWYRQTMMQGLELLAYFRNRAPLDDSGMPKDRFSAEMPDATLATLKIQPSEPRDSAVYFCASGSPTGGRTEAFFGQGTRLTVV.

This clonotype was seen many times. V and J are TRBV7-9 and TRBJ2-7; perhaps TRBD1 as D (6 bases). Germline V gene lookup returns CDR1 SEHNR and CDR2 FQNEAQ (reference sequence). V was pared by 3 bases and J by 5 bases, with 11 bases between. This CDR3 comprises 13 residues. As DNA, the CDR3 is TGTGCCAGCAGCTTCGCAGGGGTTAACGAGCAGTACTTC. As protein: CASSFAGVNEQYF. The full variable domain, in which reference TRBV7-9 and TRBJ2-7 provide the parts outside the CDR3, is DTGVSQNPRHKITKRGQNVTFRCDPISEHNRLYWYRQTLGQGPEFLTYFQNEAQLEKSRLLSDRFSAERPKGSFSTLEIQRTEQGDSAMYLCASSFAGVNEQYFGPGTRLTVT.

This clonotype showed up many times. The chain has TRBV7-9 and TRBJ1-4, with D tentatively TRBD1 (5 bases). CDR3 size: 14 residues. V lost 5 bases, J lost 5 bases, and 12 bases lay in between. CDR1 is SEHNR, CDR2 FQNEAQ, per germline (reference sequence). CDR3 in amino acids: CASSPGTQNEKLFF. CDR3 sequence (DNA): TGTGCCAGCAGCCCCGGGACCCAAAATGAAAAACTGTTTTTT. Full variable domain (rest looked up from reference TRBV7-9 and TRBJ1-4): DTGVSQNPRHKITKRGQNVTFRCDPISEHNRLYWYRQTLGQGPEFLTYFQNEAQLEKSRLLSDRFSAERPKGSFSTLEIQRTEQGDSAMYLCASSPGTQNEKLFFGSGTQLSVL.

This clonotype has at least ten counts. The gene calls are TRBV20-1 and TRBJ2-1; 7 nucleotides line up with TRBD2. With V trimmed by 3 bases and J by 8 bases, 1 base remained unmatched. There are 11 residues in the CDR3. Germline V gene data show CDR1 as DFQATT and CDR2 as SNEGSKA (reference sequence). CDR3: CSASSGYEQFF. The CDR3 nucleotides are TGCAGTGCTAGTAGCGGGTATGAGCAGTTCTTC.

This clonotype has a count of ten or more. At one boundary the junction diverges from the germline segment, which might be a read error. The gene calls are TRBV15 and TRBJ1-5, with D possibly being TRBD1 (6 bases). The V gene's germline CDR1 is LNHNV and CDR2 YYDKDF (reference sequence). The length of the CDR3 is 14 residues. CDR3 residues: CATSRDGGNQPQNF. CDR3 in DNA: TGTGCCACCAGCAGAGATGGGGGCAATCAGCCCCAGAATTTT.

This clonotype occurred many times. The CDR3 nucleotides are TGTGCCAGCAGCGCACTAGGGGGGGGCGGATACAATGAGCAGTTCTTC. Translation: CASSALGGGGYNEQFF. The chain couples TRBV7-7 to TRBJ2-1; a possible D gene is TRBD2 (7 bases). Trimming took off 5 bases at V and 4 bases at J, with 18 bases between the two ends. The CDR3 is 16 residues long. Germline assignment: CDR1 SSHAT and CDR2 FNYEAQ (reference sequence).

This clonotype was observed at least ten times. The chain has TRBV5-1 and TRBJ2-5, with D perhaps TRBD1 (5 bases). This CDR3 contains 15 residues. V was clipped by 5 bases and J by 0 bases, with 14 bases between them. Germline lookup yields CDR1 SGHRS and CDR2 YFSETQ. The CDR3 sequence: CASSPRTTDQETQYF. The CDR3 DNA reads TGCGCCAGCAGTCCAAGAACGACAGACCAAGAGACCCAGTACTTC.

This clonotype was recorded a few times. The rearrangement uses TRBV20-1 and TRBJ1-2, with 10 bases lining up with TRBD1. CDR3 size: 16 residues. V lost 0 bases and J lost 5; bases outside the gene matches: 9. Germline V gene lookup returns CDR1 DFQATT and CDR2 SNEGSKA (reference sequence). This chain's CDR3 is CSARDKRDRGVYGYTF. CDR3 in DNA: TGCAGTGCTAGAGATAAACGGGACAGGGGAGTTTATGGCTACACCTTC.

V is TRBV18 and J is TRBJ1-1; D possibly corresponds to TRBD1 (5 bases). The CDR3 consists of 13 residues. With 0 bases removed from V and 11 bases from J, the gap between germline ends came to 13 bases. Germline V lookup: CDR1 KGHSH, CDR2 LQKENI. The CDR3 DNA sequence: TGTGCCAGCTCACCACCGGCCCGGGACGCGGCTTTCTTT. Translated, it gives CASSPPARDAAFF.

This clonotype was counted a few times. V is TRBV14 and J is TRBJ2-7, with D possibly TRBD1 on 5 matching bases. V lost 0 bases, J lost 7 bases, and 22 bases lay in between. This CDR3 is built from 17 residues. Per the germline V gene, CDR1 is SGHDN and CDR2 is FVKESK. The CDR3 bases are TGTGCCAGCAGCCAAGATGAATTCCCCGGGTGGCCAGGGGAGCAGTACTTC. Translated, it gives CASSQDEFPGWPGEQYF.